This T cell receptor (beta chain) was profiled in a study of cytomegalovirus exposure and HLA in healthy donors. Study summary: Earlier sequencing of 150 million to 200 million T cells yielded around 120 million unique TCR beta sequences.

This clone has only a few counts. As yet, its antigen is unknown. The PCR made use of 60 Vbeta and 13 Jbeta primers. Method: immunoSEQ multiplex PCR; TCRdb's copy keeps in-frame clones and lacks some. The repertoire holds about 76,000 clones, roughly 76% seen once, with about 12% in the top ten. Findings and limits, study-wide: A later analysis linked more than 15,000 TCR beta sequences to HLA alleles at 0.05 false discovery rate.

Germline V gene lookup returns CDR1 SGHRS and CDR2 YFSETQ. V gave up 0 bases and J gave up 6 bases; unmatched junction bases: 5. The CDR3 sequence is 14 residues long. The chain recombines TRBV5-1 with TRBJ2-7; 8 bases align to TRBD1. The sequencing input was PBMCs. The source of this sequence is a male donor in good health and CMV-seropositive. CDR3 sequence reads: CASSLGTGSFEQYF. Written as DNA, the CDR3 is TGCGCCAGCAGCTTGGGGACAGGGAGCTTCGAGCAGTACTTC.